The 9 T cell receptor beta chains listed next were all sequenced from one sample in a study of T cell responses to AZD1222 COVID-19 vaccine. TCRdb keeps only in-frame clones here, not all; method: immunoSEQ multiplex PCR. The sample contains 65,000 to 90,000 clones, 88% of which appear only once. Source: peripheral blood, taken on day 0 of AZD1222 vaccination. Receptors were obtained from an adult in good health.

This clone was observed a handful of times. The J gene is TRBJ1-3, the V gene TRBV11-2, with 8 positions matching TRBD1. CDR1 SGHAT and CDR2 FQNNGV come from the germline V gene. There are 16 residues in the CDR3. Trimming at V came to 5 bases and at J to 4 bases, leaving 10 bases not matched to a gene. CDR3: CASSALRGRTGNTIYF. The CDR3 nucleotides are TGTGCCAGCAGCGCGCTCAGGGGGCGAACAGGAAACACCATATATTTT.

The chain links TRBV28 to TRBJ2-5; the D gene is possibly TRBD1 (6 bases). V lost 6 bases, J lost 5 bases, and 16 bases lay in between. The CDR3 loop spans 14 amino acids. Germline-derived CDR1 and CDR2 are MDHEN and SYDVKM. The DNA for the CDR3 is TGTGCCAGCAGCCCCTTCCCAGGGGACGAGACCCAGTACTTC. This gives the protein CASSPFPGDETQYF. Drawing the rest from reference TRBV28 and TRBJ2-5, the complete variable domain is DVKVTQSSRYLVKRTGEKVFLECVQDMDHENMFWYRQDPGLGLRLIYFSYDVKMKEKGDIPEGYSVSREKKERFSLILESASTNQTSMYLCASSPFPGDETQYFGPGTRLLVL.

The CDR3 reads CASSTHGTGTGNTIYF. CDR3 nucleotide sequence: TGTGCCAGTAGTACGCACGGGACAGGTACCGGAAACACCATATATTTT. This chain connects TRBV19 to TRBJ1-3, with 8 bases matching TRBD1. The V and J ends lost 4 bases and 4 bases, in that order; junction bases with no gene match: 9. CDR1 is LNHDA and CDR2 is SQIVND in the germline V gene (reference sequence). CDR3 length: 16 residues.

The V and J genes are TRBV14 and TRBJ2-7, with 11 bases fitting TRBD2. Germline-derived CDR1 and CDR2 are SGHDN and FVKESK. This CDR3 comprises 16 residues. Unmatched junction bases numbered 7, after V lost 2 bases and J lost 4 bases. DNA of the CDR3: TGTGCCAGCAGCCAAAATAGCGGGAGGGCTCGATACGAGCAGTACTTC. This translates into CASSQNSGRARYEQYF.

CDR3 coding DNA: TGCGCCAGCAGCTCAGGGACTAGCCAAAGAGGGGAGCTGTTTTTT. Amino acids: CASSSGTSQRGELFF. The chain has TRBV5-1 and TRBJ2-2, with 9 nucleotides matching TRBD2. Trimming cost V 3 bases and J 8 bases; bases outside gene matches: 8. Germline CDR1 reads SGHRS; CDR2 reads YFSETQ. The CDR3 runs to 15 residues.

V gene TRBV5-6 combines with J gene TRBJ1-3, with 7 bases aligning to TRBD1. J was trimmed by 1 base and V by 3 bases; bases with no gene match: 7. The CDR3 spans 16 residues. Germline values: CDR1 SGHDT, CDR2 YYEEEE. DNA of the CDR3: TGTGCCAGCAGCTACGACAGGGTTCTATCTGGAAACACCATATATTTT. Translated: CASSYDRVLSGNTIYF.

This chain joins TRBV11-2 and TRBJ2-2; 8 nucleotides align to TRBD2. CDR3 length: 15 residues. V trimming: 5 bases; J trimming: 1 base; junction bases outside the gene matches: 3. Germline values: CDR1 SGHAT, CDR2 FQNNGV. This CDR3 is CASSLSGKNTGELFF. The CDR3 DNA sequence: TGTGCCAGCAGCCTTAGCGGGAAGAACACCGGGGAGCTGTTTTTT. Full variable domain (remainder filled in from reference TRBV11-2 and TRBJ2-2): EAGVAQSPRYKIIEKRQSVAFWCNPISGHATLYWYQQILGQGPKLLIQFQNNGVVDDSQLPKDRFSAERLKGVDSTLKIQPAKLEDSAVYLCASSLSGKNTGELFFGEGSRLTVL.

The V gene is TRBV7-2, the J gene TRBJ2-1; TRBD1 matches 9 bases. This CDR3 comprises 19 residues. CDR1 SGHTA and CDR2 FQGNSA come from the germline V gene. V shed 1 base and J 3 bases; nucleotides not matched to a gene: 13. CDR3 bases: TGTGCCAGCAGCTTAGAGGGACAGGGCTCGTGGCGGGGCTACAATGAGCAGTTCTTC. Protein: CASSLEGQGSWRGYNEQFF.

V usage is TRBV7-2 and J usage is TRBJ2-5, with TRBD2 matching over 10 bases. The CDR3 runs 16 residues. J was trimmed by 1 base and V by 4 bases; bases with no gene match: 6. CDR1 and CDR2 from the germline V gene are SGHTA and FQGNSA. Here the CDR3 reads CASSSASGGLQETQYF. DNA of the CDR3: TGTGCCAGCAGCTCCGCTAGCGGGGGTCTCCAAGAGACCCAGTACTTC.